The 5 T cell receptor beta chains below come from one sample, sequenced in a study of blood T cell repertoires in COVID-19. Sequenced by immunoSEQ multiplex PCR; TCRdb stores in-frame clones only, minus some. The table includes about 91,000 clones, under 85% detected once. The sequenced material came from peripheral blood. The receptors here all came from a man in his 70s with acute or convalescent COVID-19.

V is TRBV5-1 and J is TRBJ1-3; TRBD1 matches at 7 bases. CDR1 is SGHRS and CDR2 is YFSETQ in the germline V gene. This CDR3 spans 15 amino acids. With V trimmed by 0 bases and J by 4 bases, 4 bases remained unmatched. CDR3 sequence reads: CASSLGQGGGNTIYF. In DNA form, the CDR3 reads TGCGCCAGCAGCTTGGGACAGGGCGGAGGAAACACCATATATTTT.

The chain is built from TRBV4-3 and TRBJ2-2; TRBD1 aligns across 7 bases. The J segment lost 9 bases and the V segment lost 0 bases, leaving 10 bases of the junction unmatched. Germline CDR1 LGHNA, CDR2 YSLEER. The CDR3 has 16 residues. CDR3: CASSQDLRTGVRELFF. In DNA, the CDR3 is TGCGCCAGCAGCCAAGATCTGCGGACAGGCGTGCGGGAGCTGTTTTTT.

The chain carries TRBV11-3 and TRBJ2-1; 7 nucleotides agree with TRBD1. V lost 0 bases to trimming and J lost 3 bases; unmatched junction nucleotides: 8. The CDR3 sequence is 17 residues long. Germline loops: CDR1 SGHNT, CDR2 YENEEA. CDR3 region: CASSLDGVGQLYNEQFF. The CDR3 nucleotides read TGTGCCAGCAGCTTAGATGGTGTGGGACAGCTCTACAATGAGCAGTTCTTC.

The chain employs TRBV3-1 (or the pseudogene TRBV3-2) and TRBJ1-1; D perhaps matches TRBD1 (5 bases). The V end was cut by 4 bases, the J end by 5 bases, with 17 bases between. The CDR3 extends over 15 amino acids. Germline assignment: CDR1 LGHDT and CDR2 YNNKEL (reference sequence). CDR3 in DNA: TGTGCCAGCAGCCTCAGAGGAGGGGCGAGAACTGAAGCTTTCTTT. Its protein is CASSLRGGARTEAFF.

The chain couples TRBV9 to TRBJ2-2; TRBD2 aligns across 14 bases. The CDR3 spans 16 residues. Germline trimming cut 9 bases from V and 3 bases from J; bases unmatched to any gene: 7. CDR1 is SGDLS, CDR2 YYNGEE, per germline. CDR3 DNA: TGTGCCACTCCCCGACTAGCGGGGGGGGACACCGGGGAGCTGTTTTTT. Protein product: CATPRLAGGDTGELFF.